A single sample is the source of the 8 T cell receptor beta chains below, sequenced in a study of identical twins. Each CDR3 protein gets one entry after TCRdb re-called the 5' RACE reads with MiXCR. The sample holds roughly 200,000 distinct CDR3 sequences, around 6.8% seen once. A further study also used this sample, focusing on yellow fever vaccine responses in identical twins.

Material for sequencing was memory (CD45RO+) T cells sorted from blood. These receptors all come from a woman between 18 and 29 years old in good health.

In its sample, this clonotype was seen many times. The CDR3 here is CSARGASSYNEQFF. The CDR3 DNA reads as TGCAGTGCTAGGGGGGCTTCCTCCTACAATGAGCAGTTCTTC. V is TRBV20-1 and J is TRBJ2-1, with TRBD1 as a possible D gene (6 bases). Trimming took off 3 bases at V and 0 bases at J, with 9 bases between the two ends. Germline V lookup: CDR1 DFQATT, CDR2 SNEGSKA (reference sequence). The CDR3 is made up of 14 amino acids.

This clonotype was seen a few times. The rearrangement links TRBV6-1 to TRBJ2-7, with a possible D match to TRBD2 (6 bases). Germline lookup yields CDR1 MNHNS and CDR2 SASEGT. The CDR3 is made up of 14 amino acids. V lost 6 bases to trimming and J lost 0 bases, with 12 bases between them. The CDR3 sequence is CASRRGTGSYEQYF. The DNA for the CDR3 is TGTGCCAGCAGGCGCGGGACGGGCTCCTACGAGCAGTACTTC.

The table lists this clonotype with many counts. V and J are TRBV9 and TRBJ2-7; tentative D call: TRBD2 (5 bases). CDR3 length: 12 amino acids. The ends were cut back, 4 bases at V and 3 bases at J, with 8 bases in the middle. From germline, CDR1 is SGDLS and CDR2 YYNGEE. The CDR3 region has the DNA TGTGCCAGCAGCCGGGATGACTACGAGCAGTACTTC. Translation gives CASSRDDYEQYF. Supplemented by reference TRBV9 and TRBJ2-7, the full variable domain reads DSGVTQTPKHLITATGQRVTLRCSPRSGDLSVYWYQQSLDQGLQFLIQYYNGEERAKGNILERFSAQQFPDLHSELNLSSLELGDSALYFCASSRDDYEQYFGPGTRLTVT.

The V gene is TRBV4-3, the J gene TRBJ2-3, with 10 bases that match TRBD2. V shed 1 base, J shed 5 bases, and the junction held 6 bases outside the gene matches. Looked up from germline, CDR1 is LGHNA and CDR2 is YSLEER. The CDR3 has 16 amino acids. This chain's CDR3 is CASSQGASGSVDTQYF. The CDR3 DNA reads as TGCGCCAGCAGCCAAGGGGCTAGCGGGAGTGTAGATACGCAGTATTTT.

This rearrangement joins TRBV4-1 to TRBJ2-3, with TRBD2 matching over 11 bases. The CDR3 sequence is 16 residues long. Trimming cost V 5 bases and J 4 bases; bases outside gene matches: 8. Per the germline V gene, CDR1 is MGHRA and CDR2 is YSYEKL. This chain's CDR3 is CASSLTSGGLADTQYF. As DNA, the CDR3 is TGCGCCAGCAGCTTAACTAGCGGGGGCCTCGCAGATACGCAGTATTTT.

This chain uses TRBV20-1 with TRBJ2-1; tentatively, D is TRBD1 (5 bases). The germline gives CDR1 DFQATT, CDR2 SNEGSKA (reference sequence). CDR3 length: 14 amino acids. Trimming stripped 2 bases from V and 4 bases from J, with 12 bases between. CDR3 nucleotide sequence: TGCAGTGCTAGACGTCAGGGTGGATACAATGAGCAGTTCTTC. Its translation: CSARRQGGYNEQFF.

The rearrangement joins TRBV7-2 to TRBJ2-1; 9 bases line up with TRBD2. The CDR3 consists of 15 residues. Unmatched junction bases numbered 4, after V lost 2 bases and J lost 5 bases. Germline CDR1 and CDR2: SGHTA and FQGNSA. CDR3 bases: TGTGCCAGCAGCTTAACCAGCGGGGGGCACAATGAGCAGTTCTTC. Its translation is CASSLTSGGHNEQFF.

CDR3 sequence (DNA): TGTGCCAGCAGCTTTGTGGTGCCGGGGGGCAATGAGCAGTTCTTC. Its protein product is CASSFVVPGGNEQFF. V is TRBV7-9 and J is TRBJ2-1; 7 nucleotides align to TRBD2. This CDR3 comprises 15 residues. The trim removed 3 bases at V and 6 bases at J, leaving 8 bases unmatched. In germline, CDR1 is SEHNR, CDR2 FQNEAQ (reference sequence). Combining the CDR3 with reference TRBV7-9 and TRBJ2-1 gives the whole variable domain DTGVSQNPRHKITKRGQNVTFRCDPISEHNRLYWYRQTLGQGPEFLTYFQNEAQLEKSRLLSDRFSAERPKGSFSTLEIQRTEQGDSAMYLCASSFVVPGGNEQFFGPGTRLTVL.